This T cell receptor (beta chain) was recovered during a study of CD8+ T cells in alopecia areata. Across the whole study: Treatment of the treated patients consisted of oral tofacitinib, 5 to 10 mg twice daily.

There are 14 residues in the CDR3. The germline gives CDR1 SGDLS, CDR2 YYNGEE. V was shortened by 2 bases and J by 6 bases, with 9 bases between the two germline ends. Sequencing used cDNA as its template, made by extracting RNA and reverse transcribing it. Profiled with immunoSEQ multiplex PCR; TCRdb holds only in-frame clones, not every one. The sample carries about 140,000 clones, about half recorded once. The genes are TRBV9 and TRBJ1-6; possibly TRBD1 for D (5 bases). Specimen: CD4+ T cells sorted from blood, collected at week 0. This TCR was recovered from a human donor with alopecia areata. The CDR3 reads CASSVLGGNSPLHF. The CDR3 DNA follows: TGTGCCAGCAGCGTCCTGGGGGGTAATTCACCCCTCCACTTT.